This T cell receptor beta chain appears in the sequencing data of a study of cytomegalovirus exposure and HLA in healthy donors. The CDR3 covers 13 residues. Germline assignment: CDR1 LNHNV and CDR2 YYDKDF (reference sequence). Trimming stripped 1 base from V and 7 bases from J, with 10 bases between. The sample holds one count of this clone. PCR was performed using 60 Vbeta and 13 Jbeta primers. Repertoires were generated with immunoSEQ multiplex PCR, while TCRdb's copy carries only in-frame clones and drops some. The table includes fewer than 130,000 clones, around 62% detected once. Sequencing input: PBMCs. V and J are TRBV15 and TRBJ1-2; D is ambiguous. This clonotype originated in a young man in good health and CMV-seropositive. CDR3 sequence reads: CATSRGTEGGYTF. CDR3 DNA: TGTGCCACCAGCAGAGGGACCGAGGGTGGCTACACCTTC.